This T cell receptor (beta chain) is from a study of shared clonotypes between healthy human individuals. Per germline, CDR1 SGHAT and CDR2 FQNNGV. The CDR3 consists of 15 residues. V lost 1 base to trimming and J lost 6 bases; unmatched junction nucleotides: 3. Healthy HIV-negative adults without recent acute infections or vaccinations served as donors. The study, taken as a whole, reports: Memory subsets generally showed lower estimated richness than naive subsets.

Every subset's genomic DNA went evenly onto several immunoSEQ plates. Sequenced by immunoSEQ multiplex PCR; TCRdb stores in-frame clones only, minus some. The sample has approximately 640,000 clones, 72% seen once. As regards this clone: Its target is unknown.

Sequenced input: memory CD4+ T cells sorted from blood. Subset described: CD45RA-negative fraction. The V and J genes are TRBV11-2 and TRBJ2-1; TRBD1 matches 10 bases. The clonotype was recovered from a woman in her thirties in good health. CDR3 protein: CASSLGTGGLNEQFF. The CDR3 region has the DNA TGTGCCAGCAGCTTAGGGACAGGGGGTCTCAATGAGCAGTTCTTC.